The rows below give T cell receptor beta chains drawn from one sample of a study of blood T cell repertoires in COVID-19. Using immunoSEQ multiplex PCR, the repertoire was profiled, and TCRdb retains in-frame clones only, with some absent. The table lists roughly 130,000 clones, about 80% of them singletons. Material for sequencing was peripheral blood. The receptors stem from a woman in her forties or fifties with acute or convalescent COVID-19. CDR3s leave out the opening cysteine and the closing phenylalanine or tryptophan. Fields, in order: CDR3 length, J gene, V gene, CDR3 protein.

cdr3_length: 13
j_call: TRBJ2-3
v_call: TRBV27
cdr3_aa: ASSPLAGATDTQY

cdr3_length: 12
j_call: TRBJ2-3
v_call: TRBV19
cdr3_aa: ASSMDSLGDTQY

cdr3_length: 13
j_call: TRBJ2-7
v_call: TRBV7-2
cdr3_aa: ASSLSPGTGTEQY

cdr3_length: 13
j_call: TRBJ1-2
v_call: TRBV3-1/TRBV3-2
cdr3_aa: ASSPPGTGRHGYT

cdr3_length: 10
j_call: TRBJ1-2
v_call: TRBV28
cdr3_aa: ATATGPGGYT

cdr3_length: 14
j_call: TRBJ1-6
v_call: TRBV10-3
cdr3_aa: AIRNTDRGFDSPLH

cdr3_length: 13
j_call: TRBJ2-7
v_call: TRBV5-6
cdr3_aa: ASSLEAVPSYEQY

cdr3_length: 14
j_call: TRBJ2-3
v_call: TRBV5-1
cdr3_aa: ASSSQTSGDTDTQY

cdr3_length: 11
j_call: TRBJ2-7
v_call: TRBV5-4
cdr3_aa: ASSADRAYEQY

cdr3_length: 11
j_call: TRBJ1-2
v_call: TRBV3-1/TRBV3-2
cdr3_aa: ASSQGNYYGYT

cdr3_length: 15
j_call: TRBJ2-2
v_call: TRBV24-1
cdr3_aa: ATSDPPDRVSTGELF

cdr3_length: 15
j_call: TRBJ1-3
v_call: TRBV19
cdr3_aa: ASSKITGRATGNTIY

cdr3_length: 15
j_call: TRBJ1-6
v_call: TRBV3-1/TRBV3-2
cdr3_aa: ASSQEVGAAGNSPLH

cdr3_length: 12
j_call: TRBJ2-1
v_call: TRBV7-9
cdr3_aa: ASSLPQGLNEQF

cdr3_length: 12
j_call: TRBJ1-1
v_call: TRBV6-5
cdr3_aa: ASSLGAGNTEAF

cdr3_length: 11
j_call: TRBJ1-1
v_call: TRBV19
cdr3_aa: ASWGGEMTEAF

cdr3_length: 15
j_call: TRBJ2-7
v_call: TRBV6-2/TRBV6-3
cdr3_aa: ASSRLGRGLVGYEQY

cdr3_length: 13
j_call: TRBJ1-3
v_call: TRBV2
cdr3_aa: ASSKPTGGGNTIY

cdr3_length: 14
j_call: TRBJ2-2
v_call: TRBV5-4
cdr3_aa: ASSPRGRGRTGELF

cdr3_length: 13
j_call: TRBJ2-1
v_call: TRBV10-2
cdr3_aa: ASRVTSGGYNEQF

cdr3_length: 15
j_call: TRBJ1-1
v_call: TRBV18
cdr3_aa: ASSPRQIRQKIPEAF

cdr3_length: 16
j_call: TRBJ1-3
v_call: TRBV25-1
cdr3_aa: ASGGQGAGIRSGNTIY